These 21 T cell receptor beta chains came from one sample sequenced in a study of Graves' ophthalmopathy and Graves' hyperthyroidism. Amplified TCR beta CDR3 regions were obtained using RNA transcripts as template. HTBI primers were used in a first-round RT-PCR, which preceded a second-round multiplex PCR. TCRdb ran MiXCR on the multiplex PCR reads and lists one entry per CDR3 protein. In the table there are hundreds of thousands of distinct CDR3 sequences, approximately 22% of which are singletons. Specimen: peripheral blood. The receptors come from a woman aged 18-29 years with stable Graves' hyperthyroidism. Some clones in this sample may be carry-over from other donors' samples.

The CDR3 here is CASSYVAGTDMNTEAFF. As DNA, the CDR3 is TGTGCCAGCAGTTACGTAGCCGGGACAGACATGAACACTGAAGCTTTCTTT. The chain carries TRBV6-2 or TRBV6-3 and TRBJ1-1, with TRBD1 matching 7 bases. CDR1 is MNHEY, CDR2 SVGEGT, per germline. The CDR3 spans 17 residues. With V trimmed by 2 bases and J by 0 bases, 9 bases remained unmatched.

This clonotype was seen more than once but under ten times. The chain carries TRBV5-1 and TRBJ1-6; no reliable D call. Germline CDR1 reads SGHRS; CDR2 reads YFSETQ. The CDR3 runs to 14 residues. The ends were cut back, 7 bases at V and 6 bases at J, with 14 bases in the middle. The CDR3 region is CASSDWRANSPLHF. The CDR3 DNA reads TGCGCCAGCTCAGATTGGAGAGCTAATTCACCCCTCCACTTT.

This clonotype occurred a few times. The rearrangement links TRBV5-1 to TRBJ2-5; D could derive from TRBD1 or TRBD2 (6 bases each). From germline, CDR1 is SGHRS and CDR2 YFSETQ. The CDR3 has 16 residues. V was shortened by 1 base and J by 5 bases, with 18 bases between the two germline ends. CDR3 sequence reads: CASSLLSVGGTETQYF. The CDR3 DNA sequence: TGCGCCAGCAGCTTGCTTTCTGTGGGGGGCACTGAGACCCAGTACTTC.

This sequence joins TRBV28 and TRBJ2-2; D unresolved. The CDR3 contains 14 residues. The germline V and J ends were trimmed by 3 bases and 8 bases, with 13 bases remaining between them. Germline CDR1 MDHEN, CDR2 SYDVKM. CDR3 residues: CASSLPPTFGELFF. Here the CDR3 DNA reads TGTGCCAGCAGTTTGCCCCCCACATTTGGGGAGCTGTTTTTT. The full variable domain, with the rest looked up from reference TRBV28 and TRBJ2-2, is DVKVTQSSRYLVKRTGEKVFLECVQDMDHENMFWYRQDPGLGLRLIYFSYDVKMKEKGDIPEGYSVSREKKERFSLILESASTNQTSMYLCASSLPPTFGELFFGEGSRLTVL.

The rearrangement links TRBV3-1 to TRBJ2-7, with 8 bases lining up with TRBD2. Trimming took 4 bases from V and 4 from J; bases not matched to a gene: 9. The CDR3 contains 15 residues. From germline, CDR1 is LGHDT and CDR2 YNNKEL (reference sequence). The CDR3 DNA is TGTGCCAGCAGCCTTTCAGCGGGAGTCTCGTACGAGCAGTACTTC. Translation gives CASSLSAGVSYEQYF.

In its sample, this clonotype was seen a few times. With a much larger clone just one base away, this may be a read error. The chain is built from TRBV2 and TRBJ2-7, with D uncertain. This CDR3 spans 12 amino acids. The germline V gene has CDR1 SNHLY and CDR2 FYNNEI. Trimming stripped 5 bases from V and 9 bases from J, with 14 bases between. The CDR3 DNA reads TGTGCCAGCAGTTCCGACCCACCCGGGCAGTACTTC. This translates into CASSSDPPGQYF.

V gene TRBV6-2 or TRBV6-3 combines with J gene TRBJ2-7, with D hard to call. V shed 5 bases and J shed 4 bases, with 21 bases lying between them. The germline V gene has CDR1 MNHEY and CDR2 SVGEGT. The length of the CDR3 is 16 residues. CDR3 DNA sequence: TGTGCCAGCAGTGCTCGTCTTATGATCGTCACTTACGAGCAGTACTTC. Protein product: CASSARLMIVTYEQYF.

The rearrangement uses TRBV12-3 or TRBV12-4 and TRBJ1-5, with 7 positions matching TRBD1. This CDR3 is 17 amino acids long. With 6 bases clipped from V and 3 bases from J, the junction kept 14 bases outside the gene matches. Written as DNA, the CDR3 is TGTGCCAGCAGCTGGACAGGTACTAACAACCTCAATCAGCCCCAGCATTTT. Translating gives CASSWTGTNNLNQPQHF.

This clonotype appeared many times. The chain recombines TRBV2 with TRBJ1-3; D gene ambiguous. V was trimmed by 0 bases and J by 4 bases, leaving 10 bases between them. Germline CDR1 SNHLY, CDR2 FYNNEI. The length of the CDR3 is 15 residues. CDR3 sequence (DNA): TGTGCCAGCAGTGAAGCCTGGTCTCTAGGAAACACCATATATTTT. Translated, it gives CASSEAWSLGNTIYF.

Many counts were recorded for this clonotype. V is TRBV11-1 and J is TRBJ2-7, with 7 positions matching TRBD2. The CDR3 is made up of 16 amino acids. With V trimmed by 6 bases and J by 0 bases, 11 bases remained unmatched. CDR1 and CDR2 (germline): SGHAT, FQDESV (reference sequence). This CDR3 is CASSSSGGGTSYEQYF. In DNA, the CDR3 is TGTGCCAGCAGTTCAAGTGGGGGGGGGACCTCCTACGAGCAGTACTTC.

This clonotype appeared many times. V usage is TRBV30 and J usage is TRBJ1-2; D perhaps matches TRBD1 (5 bases). The CDR3 runs to 14 residues. V was shortened by 5 bases and J by 14 bases, with 27 bases between the two germline ends. From germline, CDR1 is GTSNPN and CDR2 SVGIG (reference sequence). CDR3 nucleotides: TGTGCCTGGTACCCCCCGGGGACGGCATTGTCCCCAACCTTC. Its protein is CAWYPPGTALSPTF.

This clonotype was seen many times. The chain carries TRBV12-3 or TRBV12-4 and TRBJ1-2; D remains ambiguous. The CDR3 has 13 amino acids. The germline V and J ends were trimmed by 0 bases and 7 bases, with 9 bases remaining between them. The CDR3 DNA follows: TGTGCCAGCAGTTTAGCGCCCTTGCTTGGCTACACCTTC. This encodes CASSLAPLLGYTF.

There are many counts of this clonotype. This chain links TRBV28 with TRBJ2-2; D unresolved. CDR3 length equals 15 residues. Trimming pared 4 bases from V and 6 bases from J, leaving 15 bases between. Germline values: CDR1 MDHEN, CDR2 SYDVKM. This CDR3 reads CASSSGRTISGELFF. CDR3 coding DNA: TGTGCCAGCAGTTCCGGCAGAACCATTTCCGGGGAGCTGTTTTTT.

At least ten counts were recorded for this clonotype. The rearrangement joins TRBV28 to TRBJ1-5, with D possibly being TRBD1 (6 bases). Germline V gene data show CDR1 as MDHEN and CDR2 as SYDVKM. The CDR3 is made up of 16 amino acids. Trimming removed 2 bases at V and 4 bases at J, with 15 bases between. The CDR3, as DNA: TGTGCCAGCAGTTTAGGTCGGGGGGCGCATAATCAGCCCCAGCATTTT. Amino acids: CASSLGRGAHNQPQHF.

This clonotype was seen ten or more times. CDR3 sequence (DNA): TGCAGTGCCCGCGGCCGGGACAGGGGTTTTAGGCAGTACTTC. Its translation is CSARGRDRGFRQYF. The rearrangement joins TRBV20-1 to TRBJ2-7; 10 bases agree with TRBD1. The CDR3 contains 14 residues. The J segment lost 9 bases and the V segment lost 6 bases, leaving 14 bases of the junction unmatched. Germline assignment: CDR1 DFQATT and CDR2 SNEGSKA (reference sequence).

This clonotype was detected only a few times. J is TRBJ1-2 and V is TRBV12-3 or TRBV12-4; D might be TRBD1 (5 bases). The CDR3 extends over 13 amino acids. Trimming cost V 7 bases and J 5 bases, with 14 bases left between them. The CDR3 sequence: CASTRGRVYGYTF. The CDR3 DNA sequence: TGTGCCAGCACCCGGGGCAGGGTATATGGCTACACCTTC.

The V call is TRBV6-2 or TRBV6-3, the J call TRBJ1-2; D uncertain. The CDR3 has 16 amino acids. Trimming removed 2 bases from V and 4 bases from J, with 17 bases in between. Germline values: CDR1 MNHEY, CDR2 SVGEGT. In DNA form, the CDR3 reads TGTGCCAGCAGTTACCCTTCTCCGTCCGGATCCTATGGCTACACCTTC. Protein sequence: CASSYPSPSGSYGYTF.

The rearrangement uses TRBV7-9 and TRBJ2-7, with D perhaps matching TRBD2 (5 bases). Deletions cut 6 bases from V and 2 bases from J, with 17 bases between. The germline CDR1 and CDR2 sequences are SEHNR and FQNEAQ (reference sequence). The CDR3 has 15 amino acids. The CDR3 is CASSTPGVEPYEQYF. In DNA, the CDR3 is TGTGCCAGCAGTACCCCCGGGGTCGAACCCTACGAGCAGTACTTC.

Only one count was recorded for this clonotype. This chain uses TRBV11-2 with TRBJ1-2; D gene unclear. V dropped 1 base and J dropped 2 bases, with 11 bases sitting between them. The CDR3 covers 15 residues. Germline-derived CDR1 and CDR2 are SGHAT and FQNNGV. The CDR3 sequence: CASSLGSTANYGYTF. The CDR3 nucleotides read TGTGCCAGCAGCTTAGGGTCCACAGCCAACTATGGCTACACCTTC.

The chain recombines TRBV5-1 with TRBJ2-7; 7 bases line up with TRBD2. V lost 3 bases and J lost 6; bases outside the gene matches: 9. There are 14 residues in the CDR3. Looked up from germline, CDR1 is SGHRS and CDR2 is YFSETQ. The CDR3 region is CASSSSGTSGEQYF. The CDR3 DNA is TGCGCCAGCAGCTCGAGCGGGACCTCTGGCGAGCAGTACTTC.

The V and J genes are TRBV24-1 and TRBJ2-7; TRBD2 aligns across 13 bases. Trimming at V came to 4 bases and at J to 4 bases, leaving 3 bases not matched to a gene. CDR1 is KGHDR and CDR2 is SFDVKD in the germline V gene. The CDR3 covers 15 residues. This CDR3 is CATSDGTSGTYEQYF. The CDR3 bases are TGTGCCACCAGTGACGGGACTAGCGGGACGTACGAGCAGTACTTC.